The source of this T cell receptor beta chain is a study of memory CD4+ T cells and cytomegalovirus serostatus. Single viable CD3+CD4+CD8-CD45RO+ cells were sorted as the memory CD4+ T cells. CMV serostatus came from serum IgG against pp150, pp28, p38, p52. The CDR3 runs 12 residues. The V gene's germline CDR1 is SGHTA and CDR2 FQGNSA. Trimming shortened V by 5 bases and J by 10 bases, and 14 bases separated the two germline ends. Data came from immunoSEQ multiplex PCR; TCRdb stores just in-frame clones and leaves some out. The sample has about 52,000 clones; about 83% are singletons. The sequenced sample consisted of memory CD4+ T cells from blood. This TCR came from an adult in good health and CMV-seropositive. The rearrangement joins TRBV7-2 to TRBJ1-1, with D possibly TRBD1 on 6 matching bases. CDR3 in DNA: TGTGCCAGCAGCCATCAGGGGTTGGGAGCTTTCTTT. Translated: CASSHQGLGAFF.